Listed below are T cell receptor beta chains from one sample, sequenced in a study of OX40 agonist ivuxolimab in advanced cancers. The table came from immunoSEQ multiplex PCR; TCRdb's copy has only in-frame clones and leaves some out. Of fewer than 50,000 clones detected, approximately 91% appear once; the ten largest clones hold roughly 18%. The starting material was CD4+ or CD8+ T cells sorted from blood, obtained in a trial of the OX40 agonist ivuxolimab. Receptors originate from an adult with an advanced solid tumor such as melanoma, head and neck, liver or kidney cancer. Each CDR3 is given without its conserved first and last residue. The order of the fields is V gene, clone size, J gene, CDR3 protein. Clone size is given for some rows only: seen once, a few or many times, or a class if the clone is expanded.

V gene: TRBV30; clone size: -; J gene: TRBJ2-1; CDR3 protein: AWRGGVGDNEQF
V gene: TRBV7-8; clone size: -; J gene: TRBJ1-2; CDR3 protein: ASSLVVRPTGYGYT
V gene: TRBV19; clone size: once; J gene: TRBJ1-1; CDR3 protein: ASSFRTGHLDTEAF
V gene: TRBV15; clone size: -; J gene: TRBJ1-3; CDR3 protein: ATSRIPGQSNFGNTIY
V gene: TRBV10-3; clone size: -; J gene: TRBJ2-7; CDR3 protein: AIMSGDGAWEQY
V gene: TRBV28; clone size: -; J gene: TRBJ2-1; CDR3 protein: ASSFLGRAKYNEQF
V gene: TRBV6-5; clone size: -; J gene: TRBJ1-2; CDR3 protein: ASSYSGRSRYGYT
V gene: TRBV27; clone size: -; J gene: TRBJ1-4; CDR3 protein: ASSLSAVVEKLF
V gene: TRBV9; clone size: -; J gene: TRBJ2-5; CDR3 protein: ASSEDREETQY
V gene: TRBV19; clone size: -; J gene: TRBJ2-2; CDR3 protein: ASSVHGGLADGELF
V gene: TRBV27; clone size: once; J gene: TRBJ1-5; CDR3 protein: ASSAVSLTGGNQPQH
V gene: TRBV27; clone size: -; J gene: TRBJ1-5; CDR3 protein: ASSREGQPQH
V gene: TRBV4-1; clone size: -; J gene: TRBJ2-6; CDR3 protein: ASSEPGGSGANVLT
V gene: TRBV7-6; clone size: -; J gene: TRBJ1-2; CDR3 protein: ASSPRDRPLGHYT
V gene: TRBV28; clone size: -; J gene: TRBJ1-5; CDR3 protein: ASSPDRESNQPQH
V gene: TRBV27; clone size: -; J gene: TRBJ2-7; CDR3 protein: ASSFVFGPYEQY
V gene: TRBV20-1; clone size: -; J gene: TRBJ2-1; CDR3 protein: SAREGL
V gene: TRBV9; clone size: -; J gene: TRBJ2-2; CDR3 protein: ASSVASGLNTGELF
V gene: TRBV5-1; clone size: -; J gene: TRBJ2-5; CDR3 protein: ASGSLAATGELGETQY
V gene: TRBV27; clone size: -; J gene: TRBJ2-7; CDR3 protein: ASSLLSGEQY
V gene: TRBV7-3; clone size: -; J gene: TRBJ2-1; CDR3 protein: ASSLIGGGPYNEQF
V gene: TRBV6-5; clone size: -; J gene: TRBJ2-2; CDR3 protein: ASSSVTGELF
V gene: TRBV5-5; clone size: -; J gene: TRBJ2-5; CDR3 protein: ASSLVYRAEETQY
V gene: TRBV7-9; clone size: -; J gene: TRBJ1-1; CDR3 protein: ASSLVPNTEAF
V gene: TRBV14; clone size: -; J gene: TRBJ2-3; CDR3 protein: ASSPQGEAIGTDTQY
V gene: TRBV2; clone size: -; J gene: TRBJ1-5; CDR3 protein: ASSGQGSQPQH
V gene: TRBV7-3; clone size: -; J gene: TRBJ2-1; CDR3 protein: ASSAIADNEQF
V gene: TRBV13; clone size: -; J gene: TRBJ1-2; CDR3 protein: ASSPPEGYGYT
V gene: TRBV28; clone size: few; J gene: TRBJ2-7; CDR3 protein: ASSLKTGTSGYEQY
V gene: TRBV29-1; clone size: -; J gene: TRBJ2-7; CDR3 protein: SVLQDSNYEQY
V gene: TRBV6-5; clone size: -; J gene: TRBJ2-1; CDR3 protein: ASSQLAAAHEQF
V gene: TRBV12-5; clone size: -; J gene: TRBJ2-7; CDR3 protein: ASGLSDGDYEQY
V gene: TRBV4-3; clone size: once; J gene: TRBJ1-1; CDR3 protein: ASSQDSGRGLTEAF
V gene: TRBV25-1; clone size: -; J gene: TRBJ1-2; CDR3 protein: ASSEYKEDPYGYT
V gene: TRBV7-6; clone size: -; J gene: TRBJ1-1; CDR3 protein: ASSSGTGNTEAF
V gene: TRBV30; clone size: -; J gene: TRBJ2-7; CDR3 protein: AWDTGTVSYEQY
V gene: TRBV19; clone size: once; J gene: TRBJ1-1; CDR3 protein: ASTQGPIEAF
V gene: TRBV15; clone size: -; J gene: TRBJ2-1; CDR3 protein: ATSSGRASGVNEQF
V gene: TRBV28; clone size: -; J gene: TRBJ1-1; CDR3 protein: ASSLLSNTEAF
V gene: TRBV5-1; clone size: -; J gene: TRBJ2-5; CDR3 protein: ASSLGVRNQETQY
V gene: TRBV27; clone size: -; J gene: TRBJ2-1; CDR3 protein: ASSLSAGDYNEQF
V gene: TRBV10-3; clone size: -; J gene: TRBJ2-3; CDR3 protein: AISEKRDRSTDTQY
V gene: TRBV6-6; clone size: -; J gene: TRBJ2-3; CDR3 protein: ASSQLAGDLTDTQY
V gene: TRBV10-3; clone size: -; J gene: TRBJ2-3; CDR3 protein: ALPNRDTQY
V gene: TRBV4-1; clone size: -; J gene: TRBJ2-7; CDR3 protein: ASSQVRGAYEQY
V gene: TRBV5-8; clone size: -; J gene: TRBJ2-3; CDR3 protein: ASSLGSLSTDTQY
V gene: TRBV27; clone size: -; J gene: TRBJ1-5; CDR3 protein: ASSLSTGFQPQH
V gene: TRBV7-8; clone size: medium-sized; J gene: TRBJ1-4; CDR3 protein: ASSYSGGSTNEKLF
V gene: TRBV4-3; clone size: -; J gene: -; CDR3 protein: ASSQDRGRTYEQY
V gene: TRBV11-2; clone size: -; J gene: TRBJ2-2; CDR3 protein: ASSFRGRGGTGELF
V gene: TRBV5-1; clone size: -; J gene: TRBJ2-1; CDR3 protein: ASSLAFSTEQF
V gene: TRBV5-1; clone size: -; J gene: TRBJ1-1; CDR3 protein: ASSLRTLGNTEAF
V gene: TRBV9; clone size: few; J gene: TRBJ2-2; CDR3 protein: ASSLQMNTGELF
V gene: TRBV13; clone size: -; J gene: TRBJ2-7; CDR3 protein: ASSHGRGGLYEQY
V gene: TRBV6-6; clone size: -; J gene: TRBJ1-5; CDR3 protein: ASSPTGKPQH
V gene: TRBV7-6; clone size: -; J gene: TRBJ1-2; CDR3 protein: ASSEQGVYGYT
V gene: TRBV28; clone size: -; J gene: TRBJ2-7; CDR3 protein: ASSLDRQIYEQY
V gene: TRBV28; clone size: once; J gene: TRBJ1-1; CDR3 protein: ASSFGVEAEAF